This TCR beta chain was retrieved from a study of control samples from healthy donors and cancer patients. J lost 10 bases, V lost 0 bases, and 9 bases had no gene match. The CDR3 consists of 15 residues. Germline V gene sequence: CDR1 SGDLS, CDR2 YYNGEE. TCRdb keeps only in-frame clones here, not all; method: immunoSEQ multiplex PCR. The sample lists approximately 65,000 clones, 89% occurring once. Material: PBMCs. The receptor comes from a man aged 55 to 70 with lung cancer. This sequence joins TRBV9 and TRBJ2-1; 8 bases match TRBD1. In nucleotides, the CDR3 is TGTGCCAGCAGCGTAGAACAGGACAGGGTGTGGGAGCAGTTCTTC. Translating gives CASSVEQDRVWEQFF. Combining the CDR3 with reference TRBV9 and TRBJ2-1 gives the whole variable domain DSGVTQTPKHLITATGQRVTLRCSPRSGDLSVYWYQQSLDQGLQFLIQYYNGEERAKGNILERFSAQQFPDLHSELNLSSLELGDSALYFCASSVEQDRVWEQFFGPGTRLTVL.